The entry that follows covers one T cell receptor beta chain sequence. These data originate in a study of blood T cell repertoires in COVID-19. Germline V gene data show CDR1 as SNHLY and CDR2 as FYNNEI. The length of the CDR3 is 13 residues. V lost 7 bases to trimming and J lost 7 bases, with 14 bases between them. Assay: immunoSEQ multiplex PCR; the TCRdb copy retains only in-frame clones and omits some. The sample holds 180,000 or so clones, over 80% seen once. Study members were between roughly 18 and 90 years old and lived in fewer than 30 US regions. Donors were grouped by their self-reported clinical history. What the recovered Cohort 3 donors had was two negative PCRs, clearance, or symptom resolution.

The source material was PBMCs or T cells enriched from blood (not recorded which). This chain joins TRBV2 and TRBJ1-5; weak D call: TRBD1 (5 bases). The sequence was obtained from a woman aged 55 to 70 who had recovered from COVID-19. Here the CDR3 DNA reads TGTGCCAGCACCAGGGAGGTCGGGCAGCCCCAGCATTTT. This codes for CASTREVGQPQHF.